This T cell receptor beta chain was sequenced in a study of T cells of healthy individuals. One entry per CDR3 protein, called by TCRdb with MiXCR from the 5' RACE reads. The sample comprises 60,000 to 80,000 distinct CDR3 sequences, around 15% of which are singletons, and about 4.3% rests with the top ten. The V end lost 1 base, the J end lost 4 bases, and 15 bases lay between the germline ends. In germline, CDR1 is SGHAT, CDR2 FQNNGV. CDR3 size: 16 residues. The TCR originated in a human donor in good health. This chain links TRBV11-2 with TRBJ2-3; D call uncertain. The CDR3 spells CASSLGVVGFADTQYF. Here the CDR3 DNA reads TGTGCCAGCAGCTTAGGGGTAGTGGGATTCGCAGATACGCAGTATTTT.